This TCR beta chain was documented in a study of T cell responses to AZD1222 COVID-19 vaccine. This CDR3 contains 15 residues. Some clones are missing from TCRdb's copy, which holds only in-frame ones; the method was immunoSEQ multiplex PCR. The sample records nearly 110,000 clones, around 90% being singletons. There are a few counts of this clone. Antigen: not known. Study-wide findings and caveats: Distributed over spike, vaccine-associated CD4 TCRs predominated at 160-218 and 743-854. Receipt of two AZD1222 doses was followed by a rise in Spike-specific TCR breadth and depth. None of the repertoires were sampled until the peak T cell response had passed.

Sequenced material: peripheral blood, taken on day 0 of AZD1222 vaccination. The receptor was isolated from an adult in good health. V usage is TRBV21-1 and J usage is TRBJ1-2; the D call of TRBD1 is as the table states it, not checked on the DNA. TRBV21-1 is noted as a pseudogene. The CDR3 loop reads CASSKVHRADYGYTF. The CDR3 DNA is TGTGCCAGCAGCAAAGTCCACAGGGCGGACTATGGCTACACCTTC.